This T cell receptor (beta chain) was found in a study of T cell clonality in common variable immunodeficiency. Sequencing input was equivalent genomic DNA from CVID and controls. Here immunoSEQ multiplex PCR was the method, and the copy in TCRdb shows in-frame clones only, minus some. The sample is made up of around 42,000 clones, none counted only once. CVID subjects had received replacement immunoglobulin for at least one year. Study results and caveats: Repertoire-complication correlations in CVID were limited by patient heterogeneity. In common variable immunodeficiency, TCR beta chains reportedly carried fewer deletions and N-nucleotide insertions.

This clone has ten or more counts. The antigen remains undetermined. The read finishes 3 residues shy of the CDR3 end, and the germline J gene is used to complete it. Trimming took 3 bases from V and 0 from J, leaving 14 bases between them. Looked up from germline, CDR1 is DFQATT and CDR2 is SNEGSKA (reference sequence). CDR3 size: 15 residues. The sequencing sample was made of peripheral blood mononuclear cells. V gene TRBV20-1 combines with J gene TRBJ1-2, with a possible D match to TRBD1 (6 bases). This clonotype was sampled from a human donor with common variable immunodeficiency. The CDR3 bases that were read are TGCAGTGCTAGTCCCCGGCAGGGGACTAACTATGGC. Its protein product is CSASPRQGTNYG. The CDR3 in its entirety is CSASPRQGTNYGYTF.